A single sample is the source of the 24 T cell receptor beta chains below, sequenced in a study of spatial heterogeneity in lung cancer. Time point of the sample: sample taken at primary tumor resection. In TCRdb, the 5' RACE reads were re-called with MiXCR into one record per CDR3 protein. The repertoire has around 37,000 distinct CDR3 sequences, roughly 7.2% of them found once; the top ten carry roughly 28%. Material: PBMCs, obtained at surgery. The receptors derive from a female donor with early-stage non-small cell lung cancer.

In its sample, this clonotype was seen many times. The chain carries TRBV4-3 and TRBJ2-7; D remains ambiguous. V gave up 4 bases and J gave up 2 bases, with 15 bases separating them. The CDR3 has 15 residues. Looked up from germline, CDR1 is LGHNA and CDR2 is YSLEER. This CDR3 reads CASSPQPLVPYEQYF. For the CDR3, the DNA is TGCGCCAGCAGCCCACAGCCCTTAGTGCCCTACGAGCAGTACTTC.

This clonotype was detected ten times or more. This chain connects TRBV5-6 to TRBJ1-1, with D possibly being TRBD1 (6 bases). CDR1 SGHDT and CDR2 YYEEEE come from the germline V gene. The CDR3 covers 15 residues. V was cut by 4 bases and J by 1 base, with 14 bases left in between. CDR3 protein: CASSPVRGENTEAFF. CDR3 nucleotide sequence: TGTGCCAGCAGCCCCGTTAGGGGGGAGAACACTGAAGCTTTCTTT.

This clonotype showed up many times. DNA of the CDR3: TGTGCCAGCAGTCCTGGACAGGGGGCGCAGGTCTATGGCTACACCTTC. Amino acid sequence: CASSPGQGAQVYGYTF. This chain links TRBV7-6 with TRBJ1-2, with 11 bases fitting TRBD1. Germline V gene data show CDR1 as SGHVS and CDR2 as FNYEAQ. V dropped 6 bases and J dropped 4; count of bases not matched to a gene: 10. The CDR3 length is 16 residues.

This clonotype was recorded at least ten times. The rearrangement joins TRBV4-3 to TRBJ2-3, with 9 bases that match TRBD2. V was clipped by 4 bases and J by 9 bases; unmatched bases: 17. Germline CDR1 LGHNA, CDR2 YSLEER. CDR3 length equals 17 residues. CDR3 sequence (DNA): TGCGCCAGCAGCCCGAGCCAGACTAGCGGAGGGGGAAGAACGCAGTATTTT. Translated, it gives CASSPSQTSGGGRTQYF.

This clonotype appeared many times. The CDR3 sequence: CASSLMGLNQPQHF. The CDR3 nucleotides are TGTGCCAGCAGTTTGATGGGGTTGAATCAGCCCCAGCATTTT. The chain has TRBV12-3 or TRBV12-4 and TRBJ1-5; D gene unclear. V lost 3 bases, J lost 4 bases, and 10 bases lay in between. This CDR3 spans 14 amino acids.

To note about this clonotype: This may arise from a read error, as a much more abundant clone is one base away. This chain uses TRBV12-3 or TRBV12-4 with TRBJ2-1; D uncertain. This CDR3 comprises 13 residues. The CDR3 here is CPSQRYSYNEQFF. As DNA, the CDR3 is TGTCCCAGCCAAAGGTACTCCTACAATGAGCAGTTCTTC.

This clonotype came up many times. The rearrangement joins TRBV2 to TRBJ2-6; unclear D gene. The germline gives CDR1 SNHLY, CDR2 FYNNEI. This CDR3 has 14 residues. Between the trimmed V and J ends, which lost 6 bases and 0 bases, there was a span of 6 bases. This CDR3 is CASRTHSGANVLTF. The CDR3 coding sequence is TGTGCCAGCAGGACGCACTCTGGGGCCAACGTCCTGACTTTC.

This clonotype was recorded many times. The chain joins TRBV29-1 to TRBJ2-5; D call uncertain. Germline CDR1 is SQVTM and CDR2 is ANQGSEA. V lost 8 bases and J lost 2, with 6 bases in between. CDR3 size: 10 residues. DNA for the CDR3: TGCAGCTCCCTTCAAGAGACCCAGTACTTC. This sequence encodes CSSLQETQYF.

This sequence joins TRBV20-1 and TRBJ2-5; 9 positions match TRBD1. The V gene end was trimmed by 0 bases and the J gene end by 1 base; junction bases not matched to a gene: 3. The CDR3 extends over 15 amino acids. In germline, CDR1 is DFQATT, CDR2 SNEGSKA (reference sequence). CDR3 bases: TGCAGTGCTAGAGATCCGGGACAGGGCCAAGAGACCCAGTACTTC. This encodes CSARDPGQGQETQYF.

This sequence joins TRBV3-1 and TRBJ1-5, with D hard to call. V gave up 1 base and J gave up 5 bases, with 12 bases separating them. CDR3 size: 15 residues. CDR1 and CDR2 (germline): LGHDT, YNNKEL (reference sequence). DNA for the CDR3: TGTGCCAGCAGCCAAGCAGGCAGCCCTTATCAGCCCCAGCATTTT. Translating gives CASSQAGSPYQPQHF. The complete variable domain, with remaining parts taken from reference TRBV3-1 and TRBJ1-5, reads DTAVSQTPKYLVTQMGNDKSIKCEQNLGHDTMYWYKQDSKKFLKIMFSYNNKELIINETVPNRFSPKSPDKAHLNLHINSLELGDSAVYFCASSQAGSPYQPQHFGDGTRLSIL.

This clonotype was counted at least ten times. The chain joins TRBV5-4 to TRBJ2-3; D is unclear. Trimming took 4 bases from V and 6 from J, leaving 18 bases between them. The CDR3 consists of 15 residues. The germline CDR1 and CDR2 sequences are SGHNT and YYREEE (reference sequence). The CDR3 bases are TGTGCCAGCAGCCTGGGCGTTGACCAGCCGGATACGCAGTATTTT. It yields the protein CASSLGVDQPDTQYF.

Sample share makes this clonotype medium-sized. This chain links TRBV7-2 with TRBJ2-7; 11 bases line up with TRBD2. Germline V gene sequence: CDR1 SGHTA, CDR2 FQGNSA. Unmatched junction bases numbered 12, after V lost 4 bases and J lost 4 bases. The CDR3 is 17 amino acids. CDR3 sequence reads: CASSYRLAGRLDYEQYF. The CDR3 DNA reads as TGTGCCAGCAGCTACCGACTAGCGGGACGGCTTGATTACGAGCAGTACTTC.

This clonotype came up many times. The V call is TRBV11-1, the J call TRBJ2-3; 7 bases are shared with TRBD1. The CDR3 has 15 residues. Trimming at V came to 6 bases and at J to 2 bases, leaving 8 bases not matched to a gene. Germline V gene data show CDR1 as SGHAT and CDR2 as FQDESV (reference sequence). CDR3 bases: TGTGCCAGCAGGCTAGACAGGGCGTCCACAGATACGCAGTATTTT. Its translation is CASRLDRASTDTQYF.

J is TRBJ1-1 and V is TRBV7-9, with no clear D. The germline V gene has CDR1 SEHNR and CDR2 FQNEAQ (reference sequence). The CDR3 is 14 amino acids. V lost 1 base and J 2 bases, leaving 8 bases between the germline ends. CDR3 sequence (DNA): TGTGCCAGCAGCTTAGGTGGATTCAACACTGAAGCTTTCTTT. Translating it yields CASSLGGFNTEAFF.

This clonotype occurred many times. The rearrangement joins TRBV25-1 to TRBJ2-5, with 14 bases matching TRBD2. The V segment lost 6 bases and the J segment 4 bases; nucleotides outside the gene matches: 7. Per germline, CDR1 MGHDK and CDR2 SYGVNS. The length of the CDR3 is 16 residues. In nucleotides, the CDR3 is TGTGCCAGCAGCCTACCGGGACTAGCGGGAGCAGAGACCCAGTACTTC. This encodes CASSLPGLAGAETQYF.

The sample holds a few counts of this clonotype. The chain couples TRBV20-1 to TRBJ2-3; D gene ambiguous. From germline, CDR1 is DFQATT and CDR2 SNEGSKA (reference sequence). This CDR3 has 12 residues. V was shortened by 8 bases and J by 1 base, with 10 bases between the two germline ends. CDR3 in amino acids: CSSTGGTDTQYF. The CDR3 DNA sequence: TGCAGTAGTACCGGCGGCACAGATACGCAGTATTTT.

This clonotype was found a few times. This chain's CDR3 is CASSFSGTGEYNEQFF. CDR3 DNA sequence: TGCGCCAGCAGCTTCTCCGGGACAGGGGAATACAATGAGCAGTTCTTC. The chain joins TRBV4-1 to TRBJ2-1; 10 bases map to TRBD1. CDR1 MGHRA and CDR2 YSYEKL come from the germline V gene. The CDR3 sequence is 16 residues long. Unmatched junction bases numbered 8, after V lost 5 bases and J lost 4 bases.

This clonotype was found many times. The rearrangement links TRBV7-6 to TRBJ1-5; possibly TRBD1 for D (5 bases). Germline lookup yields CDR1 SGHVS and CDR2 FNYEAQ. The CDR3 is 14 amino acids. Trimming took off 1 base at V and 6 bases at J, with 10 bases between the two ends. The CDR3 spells CASSLGGAIQPQHF. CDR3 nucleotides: TGTGCCAGCAGCTTAGGCGGGGCCATTCAGCCCCAGCATTTT.

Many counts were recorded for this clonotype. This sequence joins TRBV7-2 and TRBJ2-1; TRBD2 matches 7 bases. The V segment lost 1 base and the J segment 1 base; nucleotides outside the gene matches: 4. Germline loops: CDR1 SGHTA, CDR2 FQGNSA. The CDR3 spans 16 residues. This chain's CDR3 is CASSLGGSVSYNEQFF. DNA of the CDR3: TGTGCCAGCAGCTTAGGCGGGAGTGTTTCCTACAATGAGCAGTTCTTC.

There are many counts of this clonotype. DNA for the CDR3: TGTGCCAGCAGTGAAAGGCGCGGGAGCTCCTACAATGAGCAGTTCTTC. Protein product: CASSERRGSSYNEQFF. The V call is TRBV25-1, the J call TRBJ2-1; TRBD2 agrees at 7 bases. V trimming: 2 bases; J trimming: 0 bases; junction bases outside the gene matches: 4. CDR3 length: 16 amino acids. From germline, CDR1 is MGHDK and CDR2 SYGVNS. Complete variable domain (other parts from reference TRBV25-1 and TRBJ2-1): EADIYQTPRYLVIGTGKKITLECSQTMGHDKMYWYQQDPGMELHLIHYSYGVNSTEKGDLSSESTVSRIRTEHFPLTLESARPSHTSQYLCASSERRGSSYNEQFFGPGTRLTVL.

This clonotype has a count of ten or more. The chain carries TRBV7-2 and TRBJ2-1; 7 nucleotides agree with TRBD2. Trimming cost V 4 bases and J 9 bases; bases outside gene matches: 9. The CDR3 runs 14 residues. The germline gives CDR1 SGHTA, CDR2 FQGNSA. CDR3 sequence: CASSSREGLGEQFF. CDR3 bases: TGTGCCAGCAGCTCCAGGGAGGGCCTAGGTGAGCAGTTCTTC.

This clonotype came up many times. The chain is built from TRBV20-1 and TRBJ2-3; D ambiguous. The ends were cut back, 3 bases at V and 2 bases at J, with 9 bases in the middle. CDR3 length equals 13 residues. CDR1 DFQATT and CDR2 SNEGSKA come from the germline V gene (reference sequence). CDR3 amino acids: CSASDVNTDTQYF. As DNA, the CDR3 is TGCAGTGCTAGCGACGTGAACACAGATACGCAGTATTTT.

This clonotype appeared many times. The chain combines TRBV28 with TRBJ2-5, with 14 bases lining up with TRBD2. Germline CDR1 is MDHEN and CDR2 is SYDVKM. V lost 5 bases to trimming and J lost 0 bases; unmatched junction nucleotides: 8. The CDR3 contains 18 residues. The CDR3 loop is CASSPGTSGSTYQETQYF. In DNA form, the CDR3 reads TGTGCCAGCAGTCCCGGGACTAGCGGGAGTACGTACCAAGAGACCCAGTACTTC.

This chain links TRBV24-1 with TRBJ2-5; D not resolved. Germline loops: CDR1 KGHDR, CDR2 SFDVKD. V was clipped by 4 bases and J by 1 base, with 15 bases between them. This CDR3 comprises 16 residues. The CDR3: CATSDPAPPSQETQYF. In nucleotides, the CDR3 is TGTGCCACCAGTGACCCCGCCCCCCCAAGCCAAGAGACCCAGTACTTC.